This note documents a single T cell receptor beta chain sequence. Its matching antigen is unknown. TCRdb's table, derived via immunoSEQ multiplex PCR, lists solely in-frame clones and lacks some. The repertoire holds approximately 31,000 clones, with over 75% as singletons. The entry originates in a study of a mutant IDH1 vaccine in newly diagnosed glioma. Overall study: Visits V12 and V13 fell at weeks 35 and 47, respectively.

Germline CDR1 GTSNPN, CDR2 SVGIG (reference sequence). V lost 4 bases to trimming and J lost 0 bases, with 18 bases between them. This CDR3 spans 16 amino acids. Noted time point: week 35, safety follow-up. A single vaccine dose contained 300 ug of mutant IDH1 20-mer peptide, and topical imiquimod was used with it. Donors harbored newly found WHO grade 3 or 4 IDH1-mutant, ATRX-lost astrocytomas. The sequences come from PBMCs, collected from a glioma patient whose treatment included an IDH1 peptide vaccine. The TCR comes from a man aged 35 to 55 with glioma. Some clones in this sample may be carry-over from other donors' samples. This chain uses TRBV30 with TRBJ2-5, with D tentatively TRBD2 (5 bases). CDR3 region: CAWIPRWRAYQETQYF. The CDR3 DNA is TGTGCCTGGATCCCCCGCTGGCGGGCGTACCAAGAGACCCAGTACTTC.